This TCR beta chain was observed in a study of blood T cell repertoires in COVID-19 (dated by TCRdb to about 2020). Context from the whole study: Samples from collaborators originated in the United States, Italy and Spain and spanned both the acute and convalescent phases of COVID-19. The material from the prospective study consisted of cDNA or gDNA derived from T cells, B-cell-depleted T cells, or PBMCs. Deeply sampled blood TCRbeta repertoires from subjects exposed to, actively infected with, or recovered from COVID-19 were included in the dataset. The repertoires were made available in a free public database intended to serve as a resource for research on the immune response to SARS-CoV-2. Samples came from the ongoing ImmuneRACE study (first 160 participants) plus 1,254 subjects from 6 global collaborators. Nearly every sample came with metadata listing a de-identified subject ID, COVID-19 status, age in years and sex. Where available, HLA class I and class II types were obtained from metadata supplied by the sample provider rather than from assay-based typing. Paper-wide results and their limitations: The amount of clinical and demographic metadata varied by source and participant and was provided uncurated.

TCRbeta CDR3 regions were amplified from genomic DNA using the immunoSEQ Assay, a bias-controlled multiplex PCR. In the paper's pipeline: The number of nucleated cells in each sample was estimated from the amplification of reference gene primers within the assay. To quantify the absolute abundance of each unique TCRbeta CDR3 rearrangement, sequence reads were collapsed and filtered. For each sample, productive Simpson clonality was calculated as the square root of Simpson's diversity index over productive rearrangements. Sourced from immuneACCESS, this table was stored by TCRdb with only in-frame sequences that have V and J called. A share of the clones is absent; for the studies checked, an unresolved V gene accounts for under half, and the remainder has no known explanation. The D gene and trimming were derived from the DNA, and the V and J assignments and clone size from that table. This sample lists about 160,000 clones; approximately 90% were detected once. About a tenth of the sample is taken by the ten largest.

One collaborating source in Seattle enrolled patients during active infection and followed them longitudinally through the course of disease. Each collaborating institution followed its own protocols to collect whole blood in K2EDTA tubes. For TCRbeta analysis, collaborators shipped samples in one of three forms: frozen whole blood, isolated PBMCs, or DNA extracted from either of those sample types. Details on this clone: The antigen it binds to is not known. Base quality data are lacking; no much larger clone is found one base away.

Spanning cysteine to phenylalanine, the CDR3 consists of 16 amino acids. The entry retains the CDR3 DNA only, 48 bases that are in frame from base 1. V drops 0 bases and J drops 3 bases, leaving 12 bases in between. The germline V gene sets CDR1 to KGHDR and CDR2 to SFDVKD. The source is an older woman with COVID-19, enrolled during active disease. This sequence uses TRBV24-1 and TRBJ2-3; possibly the D gene is TRBD1, per 7 matching bases. The specimen was peripheral blood. The CDR3 protein sequence reads: CATSDLRQGGTDTQYF. In nucleotide form, the sequence is TGTGCCACCAGTGATTTGCGACAGGGAGGTACAGATACGCAGTATTTT.